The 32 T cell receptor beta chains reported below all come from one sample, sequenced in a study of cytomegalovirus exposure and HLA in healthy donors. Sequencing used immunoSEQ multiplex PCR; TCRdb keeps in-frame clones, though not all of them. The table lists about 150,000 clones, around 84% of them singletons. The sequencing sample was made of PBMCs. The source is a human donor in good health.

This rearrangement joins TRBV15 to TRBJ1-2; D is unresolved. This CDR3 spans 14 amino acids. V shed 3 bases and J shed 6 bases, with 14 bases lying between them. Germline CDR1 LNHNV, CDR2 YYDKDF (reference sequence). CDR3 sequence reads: CATSREDKTNGYTF. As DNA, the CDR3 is TGTGCCACCAGCAGGGAAGACAAGACAAATGGCTACACCTTC. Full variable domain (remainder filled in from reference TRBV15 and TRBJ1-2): DAMVIQNPRYQVTQFGKPVTLSCSQTLNHNVMYWYQQKSSQAPKLLFHYYDKDFNNEADTPDNFQSRRPNTSFCFLDIRSPGLGDTAMYLCATSREDKTNGYTFGSGTRLTVV.

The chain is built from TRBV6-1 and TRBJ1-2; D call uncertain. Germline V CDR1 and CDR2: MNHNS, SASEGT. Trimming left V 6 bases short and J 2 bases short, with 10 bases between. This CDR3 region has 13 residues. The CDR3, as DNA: TGTGCCAGCAGCGAACGCGGAAACTATGGCTACACCTTC. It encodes CASSERGNYGYTF.

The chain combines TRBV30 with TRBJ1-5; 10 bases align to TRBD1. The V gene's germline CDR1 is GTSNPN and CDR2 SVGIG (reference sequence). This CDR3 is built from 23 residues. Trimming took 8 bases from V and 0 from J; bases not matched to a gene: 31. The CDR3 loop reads CATQRPGTGAASPDHNSNQPQHF. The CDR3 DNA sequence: TGTGCCACACAAAGACCCGGGACAGGGGCCGCGTCCCCCGACCATAATAGCAATCAGCCCCAGCATTTT.

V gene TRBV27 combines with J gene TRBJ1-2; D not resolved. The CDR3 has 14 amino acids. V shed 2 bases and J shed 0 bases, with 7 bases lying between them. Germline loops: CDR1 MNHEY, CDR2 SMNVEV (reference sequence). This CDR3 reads CASSLGSPNYGYTF. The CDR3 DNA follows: TGTGCCAGCAGTTTAGGCAGTCCTAACTATGGCTACACCTTC.

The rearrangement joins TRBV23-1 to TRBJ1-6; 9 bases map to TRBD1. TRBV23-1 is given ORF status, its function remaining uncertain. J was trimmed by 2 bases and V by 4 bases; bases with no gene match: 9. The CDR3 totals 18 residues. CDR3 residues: CASSRSRDRDPYNSPLHF. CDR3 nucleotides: TGCGCCAGCAGTCGGTCCCGGGACAGGGATCCCTATAATTCACCCCTCCACTTT.

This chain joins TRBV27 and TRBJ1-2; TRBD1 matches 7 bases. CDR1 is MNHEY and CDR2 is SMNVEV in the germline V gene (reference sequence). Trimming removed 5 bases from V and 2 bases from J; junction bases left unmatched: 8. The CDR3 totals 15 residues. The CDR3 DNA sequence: TGTGCCAGCAGTAGCGCAGGGGGTGGGAACTATGGCTACACCTTC. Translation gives CASSSAGGGNYGYTF.

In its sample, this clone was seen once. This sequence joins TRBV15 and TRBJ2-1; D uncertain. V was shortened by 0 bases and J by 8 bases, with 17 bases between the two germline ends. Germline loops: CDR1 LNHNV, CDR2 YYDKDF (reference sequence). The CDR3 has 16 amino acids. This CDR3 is CATSRDSVSSSDEQFF. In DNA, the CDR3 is TGTGCCACCAGCAGAGATAGTGTTTCTTCGAGCGATGAGCAGTTCTTC.

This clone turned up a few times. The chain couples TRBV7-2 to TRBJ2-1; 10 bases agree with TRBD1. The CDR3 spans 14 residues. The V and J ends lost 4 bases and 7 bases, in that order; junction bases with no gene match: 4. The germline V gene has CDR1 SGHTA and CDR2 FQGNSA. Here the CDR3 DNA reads TGTGCCAGCAGCTGGGACAGGGGACCGAATGAGCAGTTCTTC. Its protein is CASSWDRGPNEQFF.

CDR3 nucleotides: TGCGCCAGCAGTGCGGACAGACCATACGAGCAGTACTTC. It is translated as CASSADRPYEQYF. The chain couples TRBV10-2 to TRBJ2-7, with D perhaps matching TRBD1 (6 bases). Trimming left V 4 bases short and J 4 bases short, with 11 bases between. From germline, CDR1 is WSHSY and CDR2 SAAADI. This CDR3 has 13 amino acids.

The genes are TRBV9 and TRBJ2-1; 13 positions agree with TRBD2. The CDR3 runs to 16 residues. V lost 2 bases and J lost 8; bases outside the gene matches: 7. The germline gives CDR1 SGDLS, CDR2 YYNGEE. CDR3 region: CASSVTGTSGVDEQFF. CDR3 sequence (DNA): TGTGCCAGCAGCGTGACCGGGACTAGCGGGGTCGATGAGCAGTTCTTC. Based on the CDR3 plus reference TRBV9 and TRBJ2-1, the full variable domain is DSGVTQTPKHLITATGQRVTLRCSPRSGDLSVYWYQQSLDQGLQFLIQYYNGEERAKGNILERFSAQQFPDLHSELNLSSLELGDSALYFCASSVTGTSGVDEQFFGPGTRLTVL.

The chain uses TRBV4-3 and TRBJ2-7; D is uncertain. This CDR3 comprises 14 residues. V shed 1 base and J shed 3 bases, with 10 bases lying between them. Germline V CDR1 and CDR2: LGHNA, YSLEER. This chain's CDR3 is CASSQGVRIYEQYF. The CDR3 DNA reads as TGCGCCAGCAGCCAAGGGGTCAGGATCTACGAGCAGTACTTC.

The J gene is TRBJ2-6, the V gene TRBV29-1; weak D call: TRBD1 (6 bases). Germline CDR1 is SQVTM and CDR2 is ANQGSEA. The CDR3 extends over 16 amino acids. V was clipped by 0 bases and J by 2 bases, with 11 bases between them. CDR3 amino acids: CSVEDRGAAGANVLTF. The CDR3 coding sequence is TGCAGCGTTGAAGACAGGGGCGCGGCTGGGGCCAACGTCCTGACTTTC.

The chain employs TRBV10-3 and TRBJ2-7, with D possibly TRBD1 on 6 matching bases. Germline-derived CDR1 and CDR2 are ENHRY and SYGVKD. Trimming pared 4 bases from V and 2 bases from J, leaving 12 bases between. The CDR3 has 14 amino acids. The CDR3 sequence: CAISATGSAYEQYF. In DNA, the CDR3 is TGTGCCATCAGTGCCACAGGGTCTGCCTACGAGCAGTACTTC.

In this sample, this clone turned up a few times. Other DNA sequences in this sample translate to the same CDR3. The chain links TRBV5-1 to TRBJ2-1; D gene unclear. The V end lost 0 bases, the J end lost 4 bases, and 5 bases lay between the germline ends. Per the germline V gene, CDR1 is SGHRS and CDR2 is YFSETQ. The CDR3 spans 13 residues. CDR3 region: CASSLDLYNEQFF. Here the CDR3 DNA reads TGCGCCAGCAGCTTGGATCTTTACAATGAGCAGTTCTTC.

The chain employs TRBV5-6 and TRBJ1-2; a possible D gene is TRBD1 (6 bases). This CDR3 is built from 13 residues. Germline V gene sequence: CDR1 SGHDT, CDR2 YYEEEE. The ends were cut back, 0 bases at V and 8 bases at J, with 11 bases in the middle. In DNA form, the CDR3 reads TGTGCCAGCAGCTTGGATCAGGGGCGAGGCTACACCTTC. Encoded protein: CASSLDQGRGYTF.

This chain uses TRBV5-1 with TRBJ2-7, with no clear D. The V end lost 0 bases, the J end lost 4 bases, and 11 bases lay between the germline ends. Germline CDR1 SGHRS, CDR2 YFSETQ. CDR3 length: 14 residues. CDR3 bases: TGCGCCAGCAGCTTGGGCTGGGCTGAGTACGAGCAGTACTTC. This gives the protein CASSLGWAEYEQYF.

The CDR3 DNA follows: TGTGCCAGCAGCCCCCGGGGACAGGGGTTTTTCAATGAGCAGTTCTTC. Amino acid sequence: CASSPRGQGFFNEQFF. V is TRBV11-1 and J is TRBJ2-1; 10 nucleotides line up with TRBD1. This CDR3 contains 16 residues. The trim removed 5 bases at V and 6 bases at J, leaving 10 bases unmatched. CDR1 and CDR2 (germline): SGHAT, FQDESV (reference sequence).

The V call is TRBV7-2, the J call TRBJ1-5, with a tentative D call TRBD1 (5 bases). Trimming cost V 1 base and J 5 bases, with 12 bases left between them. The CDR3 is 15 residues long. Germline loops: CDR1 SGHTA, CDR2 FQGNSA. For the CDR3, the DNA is TGTGCCAGCAGCTTAGTGGCAGGGTCCGATCAGCCCCAGCATTTT. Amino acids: CASSLVAGSDQPQHF.

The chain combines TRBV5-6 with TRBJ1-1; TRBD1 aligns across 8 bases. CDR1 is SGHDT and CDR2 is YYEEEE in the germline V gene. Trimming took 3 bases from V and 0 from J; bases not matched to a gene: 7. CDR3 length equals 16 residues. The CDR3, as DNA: TGTGCCAGCAGCTCGTGGGACAGGAGGCTGAACACTGAAGCTTTCTTT. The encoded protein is CASSSWDRRLNTEAFF.

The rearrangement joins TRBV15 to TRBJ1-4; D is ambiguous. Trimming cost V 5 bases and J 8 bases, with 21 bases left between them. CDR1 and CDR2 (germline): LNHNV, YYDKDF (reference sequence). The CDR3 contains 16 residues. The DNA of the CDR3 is TGTGCCACCAGCCACACTGAGGCCTCAGTGGAGGAAAAACTGTTTTTT. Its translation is CATSHTEASVEEKLFF.

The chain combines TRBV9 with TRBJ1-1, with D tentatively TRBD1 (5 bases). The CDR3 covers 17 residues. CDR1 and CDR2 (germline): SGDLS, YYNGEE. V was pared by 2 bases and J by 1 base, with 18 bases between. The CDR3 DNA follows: TGTGCCAGCAGCGTCTCCGGGACTCCAGGAGGGAACACTGAAGCTTTCTTT. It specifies CASSVSGTPGGNTEAFF.

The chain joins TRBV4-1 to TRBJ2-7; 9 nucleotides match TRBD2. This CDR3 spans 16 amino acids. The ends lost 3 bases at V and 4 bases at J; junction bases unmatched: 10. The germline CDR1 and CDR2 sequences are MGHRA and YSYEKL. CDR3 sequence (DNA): TGCGCCAGCAGCCATTTTAGCGGGAGAGACACTTACGAGCAGTACTTC. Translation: CASSHFSGRDTYEQYF.

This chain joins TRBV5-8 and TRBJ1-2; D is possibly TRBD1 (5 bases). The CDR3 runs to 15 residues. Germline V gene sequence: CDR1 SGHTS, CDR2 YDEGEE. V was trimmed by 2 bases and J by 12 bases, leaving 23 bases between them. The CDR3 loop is CASSLVPGRALEDTF. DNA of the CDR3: TGTGCCAGCAGCTTAGTTCCAGGGCGAGCTTTGGAAGACACCTTC.

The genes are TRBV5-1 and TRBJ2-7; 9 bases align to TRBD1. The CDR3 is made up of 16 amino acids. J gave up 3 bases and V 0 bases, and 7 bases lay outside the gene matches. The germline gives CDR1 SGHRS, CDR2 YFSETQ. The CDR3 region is CASSLDGQGMIYEQYF. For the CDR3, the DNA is TGCGCCAGCAGCTTGGACGGACAGGGGATGATCTACGAGCAGTACTTC.

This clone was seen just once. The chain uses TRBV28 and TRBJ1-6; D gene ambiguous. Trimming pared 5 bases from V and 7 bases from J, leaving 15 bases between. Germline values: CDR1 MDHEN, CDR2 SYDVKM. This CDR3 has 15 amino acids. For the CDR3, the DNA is TGTGCCAGCAGTCCGTCCCGGGTAGGCAATTCACCCCTCCACTTT. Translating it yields CASSPSRVGNSPLHF.

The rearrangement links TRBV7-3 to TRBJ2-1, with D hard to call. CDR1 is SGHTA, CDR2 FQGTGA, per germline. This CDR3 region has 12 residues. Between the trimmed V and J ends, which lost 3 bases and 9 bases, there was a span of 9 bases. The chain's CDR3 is CASSLTGGEQFF. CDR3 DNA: TGTGCCAGCAGCTTGACCGGCGGTGAGCAGTTCTTC.

The CDR3 is CASSDRRDSSSYNEQFF. CDR3 nucleotide sequence: TGTGCCAGCAGTGACCGCCGGGACTCTTCGTCCTACAATGAGCAGTTCTTC. The chain recombines TRBV25-1 with TRBJ2-1; possible D gene TRBD2, 6 bases. The CDR3 loop spans 17 amino acids. Per germline, CDR1 MGHDK and CDR2 SYGVNS. Trimming pared 3 bases from V and 1 base from J, leaving 16 bases between.

CDR3 in DNA: TGTGCCAGTAGTATAGGAACCGGGACACCCGAGGGAGATACGCAGTATTTT. Amino acid sequence: CASSIGTGTPEGDTQYF. The V call is TRBV19, the J call TRBJ2-3, with D possibly matching TRBD1 (6 bases). From germline, CDR1 is LNHDA and CDR2 SQIVND (reference sequence). V was pared by 1 base and J by 5 bases, with 19 bases between. This CDR3 region has 17 residues.

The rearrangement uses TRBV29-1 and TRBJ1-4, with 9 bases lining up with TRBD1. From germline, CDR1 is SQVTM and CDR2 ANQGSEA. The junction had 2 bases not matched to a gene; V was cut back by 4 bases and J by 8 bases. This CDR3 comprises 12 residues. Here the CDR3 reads CSVGQGGEKLFF. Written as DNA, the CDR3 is TGCAGCGTTGGACAGGGGGGGGAAAAACTGTTTTTT.

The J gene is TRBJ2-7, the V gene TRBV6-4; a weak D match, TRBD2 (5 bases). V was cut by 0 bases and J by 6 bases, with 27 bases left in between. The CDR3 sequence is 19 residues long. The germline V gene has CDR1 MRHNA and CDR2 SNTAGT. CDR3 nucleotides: TGTGCCAGCAGTGACTCGAATGATAACTGGACCCCCGGAGGACGCGAGCAGTACTTC. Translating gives CASSDSNDNWTPGGREQYF.

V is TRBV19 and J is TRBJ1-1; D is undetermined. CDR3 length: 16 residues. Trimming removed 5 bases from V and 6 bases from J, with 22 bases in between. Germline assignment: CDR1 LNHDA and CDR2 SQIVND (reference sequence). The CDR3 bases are TGTGCCAGTAGTTTCGACGGTCCGGGAAGTGAATCTGAAGCTTTCTTT. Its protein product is CASSFDGPGSESEAFF.

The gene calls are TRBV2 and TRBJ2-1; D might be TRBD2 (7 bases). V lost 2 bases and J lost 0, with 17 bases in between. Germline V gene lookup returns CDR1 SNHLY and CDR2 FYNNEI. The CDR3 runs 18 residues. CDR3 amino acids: CASSELGGHRSSYNEQFF. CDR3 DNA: TGTGCCAGCAGTGAATTGGGGGGGCACAGAAGCTCCTACAATGAGCAGTTCTTC.